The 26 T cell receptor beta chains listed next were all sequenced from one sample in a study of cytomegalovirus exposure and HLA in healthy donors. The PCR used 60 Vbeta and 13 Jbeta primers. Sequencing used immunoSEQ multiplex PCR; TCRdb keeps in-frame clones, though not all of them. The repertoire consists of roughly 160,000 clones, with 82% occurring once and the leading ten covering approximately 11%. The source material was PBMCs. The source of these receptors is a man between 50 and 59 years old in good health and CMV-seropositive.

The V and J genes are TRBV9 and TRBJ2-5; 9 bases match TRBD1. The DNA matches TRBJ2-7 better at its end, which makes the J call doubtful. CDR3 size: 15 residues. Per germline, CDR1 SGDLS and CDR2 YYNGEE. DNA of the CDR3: TGTGCCAGCAGCGCGGGGGGACAGGGATTTTCCGAGCAGTACTTC. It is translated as CASSAGGQGFSEQYF.

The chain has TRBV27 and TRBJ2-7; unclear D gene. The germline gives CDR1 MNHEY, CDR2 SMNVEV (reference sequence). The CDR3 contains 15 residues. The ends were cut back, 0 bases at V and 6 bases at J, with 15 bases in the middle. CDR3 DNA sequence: TGTGCCAGCAGTTTATCTTGGGCGCAGTTCGGCGAGCAGTACTTC. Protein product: CASSLSWAQFGEQYF.

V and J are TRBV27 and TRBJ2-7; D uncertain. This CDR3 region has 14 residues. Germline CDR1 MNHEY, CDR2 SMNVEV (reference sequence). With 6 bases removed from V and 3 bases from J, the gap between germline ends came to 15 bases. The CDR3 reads CASRLTAAHYEQYF. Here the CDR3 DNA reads TGTGCCAGCAGACTTACTGCGGCGCACTACGAGCAGTACTTC.

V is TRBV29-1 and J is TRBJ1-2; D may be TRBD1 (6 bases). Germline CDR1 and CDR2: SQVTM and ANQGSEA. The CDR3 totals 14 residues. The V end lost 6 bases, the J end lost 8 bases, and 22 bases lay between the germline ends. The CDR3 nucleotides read TGCAGCGTCGAACGGGACACTCAAGCGGGAGGCTACACCTTC. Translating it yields CSVERDTQAGGYTF.

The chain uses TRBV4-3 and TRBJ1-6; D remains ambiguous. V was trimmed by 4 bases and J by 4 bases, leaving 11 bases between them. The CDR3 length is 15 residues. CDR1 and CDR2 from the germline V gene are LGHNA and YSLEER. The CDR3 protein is CASSPRGLYNSPLHF. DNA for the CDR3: TGCGCCAGCAGCCCCCGCGGCCTTTATAATTCACCCCTCCACTTT.

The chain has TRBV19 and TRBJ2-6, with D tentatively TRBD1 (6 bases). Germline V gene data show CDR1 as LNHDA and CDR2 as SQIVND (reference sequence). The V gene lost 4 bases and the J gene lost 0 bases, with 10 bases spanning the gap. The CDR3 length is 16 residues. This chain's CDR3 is CASSNTGLSGANVLTF. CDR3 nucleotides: TGTGCCAGTAGTAATACAGGGCTCTCTGGGGCCAACGTCCTGACTTTC.

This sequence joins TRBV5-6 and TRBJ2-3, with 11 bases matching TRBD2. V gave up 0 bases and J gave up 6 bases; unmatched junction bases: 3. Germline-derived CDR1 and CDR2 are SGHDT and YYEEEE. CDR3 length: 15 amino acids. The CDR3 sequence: CASSLGSSGGDTQYF. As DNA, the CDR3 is TGTGCCAGCAGCTTGGGGTCTAGCGGGGGGGATACGCAGTATTTT.

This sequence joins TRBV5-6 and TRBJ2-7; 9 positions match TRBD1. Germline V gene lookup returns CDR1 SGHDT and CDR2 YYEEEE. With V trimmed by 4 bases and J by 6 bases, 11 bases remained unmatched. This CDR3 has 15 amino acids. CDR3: CASSKPGQGTVEQYF. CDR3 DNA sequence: TGTGCCAGCAGCAAACCGGGACAGGGTACGGTCGAGCAGTACTTC.

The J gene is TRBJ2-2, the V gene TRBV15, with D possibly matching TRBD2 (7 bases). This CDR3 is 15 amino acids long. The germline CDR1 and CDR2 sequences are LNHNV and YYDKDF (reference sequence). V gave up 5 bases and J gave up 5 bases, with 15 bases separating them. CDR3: CATSLGGARTGELFF. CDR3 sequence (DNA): TGTGCCACCAGCCTGGGGGGGGCAAGGACCGGGGAGCTGTTTTTT.

The CDR3 nucleotides read TGTGCCAGCAAATTTGGGGGGGCGTCCTACAATGAGCAGTTCTTC. It specifies CASKFGGASYNEQFF. The chain couples TRBV5-8 to TRBJ2-1, with D perhaps TRBD2 (7 bases). V lost 6 bases to trimming and J lost 1 base, with 14 bases between them. Germline V gene data show CDR1 as SGHTS and CDR2 as YDEGEE. CDR3 length equals 15 residues.

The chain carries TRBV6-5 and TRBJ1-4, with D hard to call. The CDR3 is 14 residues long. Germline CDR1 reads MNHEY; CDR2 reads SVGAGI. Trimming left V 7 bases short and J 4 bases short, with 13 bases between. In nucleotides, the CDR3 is TGTGCCAGCACCGAGGGCCCGGTTAATGAAAAACTGTTTTTT. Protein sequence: CASTEGPVNEKLFF.

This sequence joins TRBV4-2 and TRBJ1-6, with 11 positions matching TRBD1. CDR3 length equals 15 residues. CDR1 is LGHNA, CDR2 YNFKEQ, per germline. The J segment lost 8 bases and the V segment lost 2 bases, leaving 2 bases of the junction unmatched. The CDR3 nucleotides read TGTGCCAGCAGCCAACGGGACAGGGGGGATTCACCCCTCCACTTT. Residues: CASSQRDRGDSPLHF.

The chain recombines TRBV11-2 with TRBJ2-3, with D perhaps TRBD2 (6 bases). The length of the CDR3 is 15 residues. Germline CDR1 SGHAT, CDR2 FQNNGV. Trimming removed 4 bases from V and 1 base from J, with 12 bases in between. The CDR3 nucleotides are TGTGCCAGCAGCTGGGACTCGGAAGGCACAGATACGCAGTATTTT. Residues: CASSWDSEGTDTQYF.

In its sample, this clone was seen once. This chain's CDR3 is CASSRGHYEQYF. Written as DNA, the CDR3 is TGTGCCAGCAGTCGAGGGCACTACGAGCAGTACTTC. The rearrangement links TRBV2 to TRBJ2-5; D is perhaps TRBD2 (5 bases). The better agreement between TRBJ2-7 and the DNA end casts doubt on the J call. The CDR3 has 12 amino acids. CDR1 is SNHLY and CDR2 is FYNNEI in the germline V gene.

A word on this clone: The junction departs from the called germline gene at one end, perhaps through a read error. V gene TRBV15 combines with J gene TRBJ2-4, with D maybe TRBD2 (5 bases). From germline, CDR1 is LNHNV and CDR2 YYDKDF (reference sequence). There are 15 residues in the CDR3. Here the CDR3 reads CATSRDWGAKNSQYF. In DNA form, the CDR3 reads TGTGCCACCAGCAGAGATTGGGGAGCCAAAAACAGTCAGTACTTC.

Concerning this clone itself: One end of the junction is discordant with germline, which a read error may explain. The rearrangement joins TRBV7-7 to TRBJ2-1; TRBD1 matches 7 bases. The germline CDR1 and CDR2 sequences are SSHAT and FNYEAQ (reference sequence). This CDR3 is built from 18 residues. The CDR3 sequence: CASSLGPSRGPRYNEQFF. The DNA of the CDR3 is TGTGCTAGCAGCTTGGGGCCCTCGAGGGGGCCAAGATACAATGAGCAGTTCTTC.

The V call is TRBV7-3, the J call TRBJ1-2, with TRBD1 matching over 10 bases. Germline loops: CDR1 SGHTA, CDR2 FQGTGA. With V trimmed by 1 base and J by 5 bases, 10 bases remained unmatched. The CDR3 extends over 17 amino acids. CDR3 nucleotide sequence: TGTGCCAGCAGCTTAAGAGGAGGCGGGACAGGGGCTTATGGCTACACCTTC. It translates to CASSLRGGGTGAYGYTF.

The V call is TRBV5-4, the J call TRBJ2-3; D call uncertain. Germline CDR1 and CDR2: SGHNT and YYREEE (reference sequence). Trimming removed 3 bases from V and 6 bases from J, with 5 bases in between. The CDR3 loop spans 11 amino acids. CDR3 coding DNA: TGTGCCAGCAGCTCTGAGGATACGCAGTATTTT. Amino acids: CASSSEDTQYF. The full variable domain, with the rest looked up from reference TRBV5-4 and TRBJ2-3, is ETGVTQSPTHLIKTRGQQVTLRCSSQSGHNTVSWYQQALGQGPQFIFQYYREEENGRGNFPPRFSGLQFPNYSSELNVNALELDDSALYLCASSSEDTQYFGPGTRLTVL.

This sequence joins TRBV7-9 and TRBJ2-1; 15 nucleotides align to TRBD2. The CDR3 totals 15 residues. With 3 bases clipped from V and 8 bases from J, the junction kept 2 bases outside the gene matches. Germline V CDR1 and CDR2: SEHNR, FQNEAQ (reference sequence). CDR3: CASSFGLAGGYEQFF. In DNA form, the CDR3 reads TGTGCCAGCAGCTTCGGACTAGCGGGGGGGTATGAGCAGTTCTTC. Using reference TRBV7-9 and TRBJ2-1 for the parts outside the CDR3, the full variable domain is DTGVSQNPRHKITKRGQNVTFRCDPISEHNRLYWYRQTLGQGPEFLTYFQNEAQLEKSRLLSDRFSAERPKGSFSTLEIQRTEQGDSAMYLCASSFGLAGGYEQFFGPGTRLTVL.

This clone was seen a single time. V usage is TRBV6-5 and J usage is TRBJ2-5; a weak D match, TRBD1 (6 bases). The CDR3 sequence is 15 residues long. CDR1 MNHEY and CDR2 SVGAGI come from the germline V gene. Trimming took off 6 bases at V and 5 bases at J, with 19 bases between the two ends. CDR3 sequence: CASSRTGTLGETQYF. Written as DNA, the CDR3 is TGTGCCAGCAGCCGGACCGGGACACTCGGGGAGACCCAGTACTTC.

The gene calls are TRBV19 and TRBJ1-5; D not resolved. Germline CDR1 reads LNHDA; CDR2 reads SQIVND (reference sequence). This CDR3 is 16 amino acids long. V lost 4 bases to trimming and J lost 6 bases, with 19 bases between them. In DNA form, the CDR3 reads TGTGCCAGTAGTAATATCGCGGTCTCGCTGCCTCAGCCCCAGCATTTT. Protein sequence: CASSNIAVSLPQPQHF.

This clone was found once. CDR3 region: CASRQGGSLDYGYTF. The CDR3, as DNA: TGTGCCAGCAGGCAGGGTGGTTCCCTCGACTATGGCTACACCTTC. The chain links TRBV2 to TRBJ1-2, with TRBD1 as a possible D gene (5 bases). V gave up 6 bases and J gave up 3 bases, with 17 bases separating them. From germline, CDR1 is SNHLY and CDR2 FYNNEI. The CDR3 loop spans 15 amino acids.

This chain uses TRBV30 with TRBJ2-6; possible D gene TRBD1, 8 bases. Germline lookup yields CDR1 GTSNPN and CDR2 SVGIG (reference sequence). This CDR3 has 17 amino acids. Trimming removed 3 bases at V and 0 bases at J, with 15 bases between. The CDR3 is CAWRLTGGGSGANVLTF. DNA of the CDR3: TGTGCCTGGAGGCTTACAGGGGGGGGCTCTGGGGCCAACGTCCTGACTTTC.

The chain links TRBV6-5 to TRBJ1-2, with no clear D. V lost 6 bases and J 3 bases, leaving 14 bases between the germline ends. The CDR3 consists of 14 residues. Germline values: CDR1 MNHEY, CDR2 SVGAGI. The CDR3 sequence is CASRNAGSDYGYTF. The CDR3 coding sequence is TGTGCCAGCAGAAACGCGGGTAGCGACTATGGCTACACCTTC.

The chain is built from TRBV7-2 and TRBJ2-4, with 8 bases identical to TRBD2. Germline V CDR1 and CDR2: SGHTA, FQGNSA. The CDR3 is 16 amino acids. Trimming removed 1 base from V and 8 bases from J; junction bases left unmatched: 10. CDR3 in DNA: TGTGCCAGCAGCTTAGGAAGAGGAGCGGGGGTTGACATTCAGTACTTC. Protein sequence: CASSLGRGAGVDIQYF. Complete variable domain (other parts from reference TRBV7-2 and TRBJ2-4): GAGVSQSPSNKVTEKGKDVELRCDPISGHTALYWYRQSLGQGLEFLIYFQGNSAPDKSGLPSDRFSAERTGGSVSTLTIQRTQQEDSAVYLCASSLGRGAGVDIQYFGAGTRLSVL.

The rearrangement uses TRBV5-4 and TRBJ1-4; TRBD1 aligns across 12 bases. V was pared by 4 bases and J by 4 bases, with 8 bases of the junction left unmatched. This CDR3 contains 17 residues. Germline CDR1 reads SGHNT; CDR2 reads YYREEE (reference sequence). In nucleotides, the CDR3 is TGTGCCAGCAGCCGAGGGGGACAGGGGGCGTTTAATGAAAAACTGTTTTTT. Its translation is CASSRGGQGAFNEKLFF.